This entry features one T cell receptor beta chain sequence. These data are taken from a study of blood T cell repertoires in COVID-19. Using immunoSEQ multiplex PCR, the repertoire was profiled, and TCRdb retains in-frame clones only, with some absent. Of 70,000 to 95,000 clones detected, 81% appear once; the ten largest clones hold around 20%. The junction had 9 bases not matched to a gene; V was cut back by 4 bases and J by 3 bases. This CDR3 region has 16 residues. Germline V gives CDR1 SGHDN, CDR2 FVKESK. The sample taken for sequencing was peripheral blood. V and J are TRBV14 and TRBJ2-5; 9 bases are a match to TRBD2. The sequence came from a woman aged 70-85 years with acute or convalescent COVID-19. Here the CDR3 reads CASSPRRVAGEETQYF. The CDR3 DNA reads as TGTGCCAGCAGCCCTCGTAGGGTAGCGGGGGAAGAGACCCAGTACTTC.